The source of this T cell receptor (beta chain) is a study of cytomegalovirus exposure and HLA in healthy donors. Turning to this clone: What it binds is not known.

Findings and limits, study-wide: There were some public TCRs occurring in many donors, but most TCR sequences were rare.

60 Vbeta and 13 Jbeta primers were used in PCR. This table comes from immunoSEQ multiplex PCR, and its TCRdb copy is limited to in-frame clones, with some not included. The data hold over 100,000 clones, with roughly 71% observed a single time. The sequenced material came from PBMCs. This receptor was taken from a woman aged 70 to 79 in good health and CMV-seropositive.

The CDR3 bases are TGTGCCAGCAGTGAATCCCCGACAGTTATAGGGGGCTACACCTTC. It is translated as CASSESPTVIGGYTF. V and J are TRBV25-1 and TRBJ1-2; D is perhaps TRBD1 (5 bases). The CDR3 sequence is 15 residues long. The germline V gene has CDR1 MGHDK and CDR2 SYGVNS. Trimming shortened V by 1 base and J by 8 bases, and 17 bases separated the two germline ends.